The text below deals with one T cell receptor beta chain. Its target antigen remains unknown. No base quality values were provided; no much bigger clone lies one nucleotide off. This entry comes from a study of blood T cells in healthy people across ages (dated by TCRdb to between 2014 and 2016). Background for the entire study: In model experiments, template switching captured roughly one uniquely barcoded TCR beta cDNA molecule for every two T cells. Four age groups were formed from the donors: young (average roughly 15 years), middle-aged (around 40), aged (around 62) and long-lived (more than 75). For two donors (one aged 18 to 30 and one aged 80 or older), the study analyzed two additional independent replicas of 1 million unique cDNA reads from the same blood draw. Age-related changes in TCR beta repertoire diversity were measured in the study by deep sequencing normalized with unique cDNA molecular identifiers. To avoid experimental bias, donors of different ages were spread randomly across the sequencing lanes. The full study reports these points: Estimates of total diversity based on one million sequenced T cells were regarded as lower bounds and as underestimates. The long-lived group showed more naive CD4+ T cells, fewer expanded clones and increased TCR diversity than the aged group, suggesting age selection. Observed TCR beta diversity per million T cells fell roughly linearly with age, and a significant reduction was already apparent by age around 40. The percentage of naive T cells measured by flow cytometry correlated strongly with observed TCR beta diversity. Donor CMV infection status was unknown, potentially confounding age-related changes in expanded clonotypes. Because profiling used bulk unsorted PBMCs, naive and antigen-experienced compartments could not be compared conclusively.

Its CDR3 holds 16 amino acids, cysteine through phenylalanine. Only the CDR3 part of the read is kept: 48 bases, read in frame from the first base. V has 6 bases trimmed and J has 3 bases trimmed; junction bases matching no gene number 9. Systemically healthy Caucasian individuals from Russia, around 38 in total and aged about 6 to 90 years, were included as donors. Each donor gave ten milliliters of peripheral blood, collected into EDTA-treated Vacutainer tubes. Ficoll-Paque density-gradient centrifugation was used to isolate PBMCs, with at least 6 million per sample. Total RNA, at least 6 micrograms per sample, was extracted from PBMCs with Trizol reagent. The percentages of naive CD45RAhigh/CD27high T cells were determined by flow cytometry on a PBMC aliquot from every donor. The library was prepared using 5' RACE. The sequencer listed for this sample is Illumina HiSeq 2500. The second PCR ran for roughly 6 to 11 cycles and used a J-beta primer mix along with a sample-barcoded 5' primer. A template-switch 5' adaptor carrying 12 random nucleotides introduced a unique molecular identifier onto each TCR beta cDNA molecule. Each sample yielded at least 3 million CDR3-containing paired-end reads. All of the RNA was converted into first-strand cDNA using the Mint cDNA synthesis kit, with a TRBC-specific oligonucleotide serving as the primer. All cDNA was treated with uracil-DNA glycosylase and then went through a first 18-cycle PCR with the universal primers M1SS and BC2_uni_R. In the authors' own workflow: Each sample was normalized by randomly selecting 1 million high-quality reads, each carrying a distinct molecular identifier. Reads sharing molecular identifiers were discarded rather than binned into consensus sequences. MiTCR, with a Q25 quality threshold and the strictest error-elimination algorithm, was used for CDR3 identification, clonotype clustering and error correction. A nonparametric unseen species model using Euler transformation provided a lower-bound estimate of total TCR beta diversity. TCRdb trimmed public reads at Q25 via fastp, called clones via MiXCR and kept in-frame beta chains. Rows with a matching CDR3 protein are joined into one entry that keeps the most common DNA and genes. For this entry, the V and J calls and clone size follow TCRdb and not the study's own pipeline. In this sample the table shows about 1.4 million distinct CDR3 sequences, around 55% of which occur a single time. 5.5% to 8% of the sample is held by the ten biggest clonotypes.

This receptor was identified in a man between 18 and 29 years old in good health. Sequencing was done on a sample of blood. The V and J segments used are TRBV12-3 or TRBV12-4 and TRBJ1-5, with 9 central nucleotides matching TRBD1. CDR3 sequence: CASSRRQGVLNQPQHF. At the DNA level, the sequence is TGTGCCAGCAGCCGGCGACAGGGGGTACTCAATCAGCCCCAGCATTTT.